These 23 T cell receptor beta chains were all obtained from the same sample, sequenced in a study of shared clonotypes between healthy human individuals. Produced via immunoSEQ multiplex PCR; TCRdb's table is partial and in-frame only. The sample carries 2 million to 2.5 million clones, around 95% recorded once. The sequenced sample was naive CD4+ T cells sorted from blood. The subset: CD45RA+ positively selected. These receptors all stem from a man between 18 and 35 years old in good health.

The CDR3 is CASSSSGSTYNEQFF. Here the CDR3 DNA reads TGTGCCAGCAGCTCTAGCGGGAGTACCTACAATGAGCAGTTCTTC. The chain links TRBV4-2 to TRBJ2-1, with TRBD2 identical over 10 bases. V shed 5 bases and J 2 bases; nucleotides not matched to a gene: 3. The length of the CDR3 is 15 residues. Germline lookup yields CDR1 LGHNA and CDR2 YNFKEQ.

The chain links TRBV7-3 to TRBJ2-3; D uncertain. The CDR3 is 14 amino acids. The V end was cut by 4 bases, the J end by 4 bases, with 12 bases between. Germline values: CDR1 SGHTA, CDR2 FQGTGA. Here the CDR3 reads CASSSPSLSDTQYF. CDR3 nucleotide sequence: TGTGCCAGCAGCTCCCCTTCCCTTTCAGATACGCAGTATTTT.

The CDR3 region is CASSLEGGKGAGELFF. For the CDR3, the DNA is TGTGCCAGCAGCTTAGAAGGCGGGAAGGGCGCCGGGGAGCTGTTTTTT. The chain links TRBV7-9 to TRBJ2-2, with D possibly matching TRBD2 (6 bases). Per germline, CDR1 SEHNR and CDR2 FQNEAQ (reference sequence). The ends were cut back, 1 base at V and 6 bases at J, with 15 bases in the middle. CDR3 size: 16 residues.

This clone was recorded a few times. This chain uses TRBV7-2 with TRBJ1-2, with 7 positions matching TRBD1. V lost 6 bases, J lost 2 bases, and 6 bases stayed unmatched. CDR3 length: 14 residues. CDR1 and CDR2 from the germline V gene are SGHTA and FQGNSA. The CDR3 reads CASSPGGQNYGYTF. The DNA of the CDR3 is TGTGCCAGCAGTCCCGGGGGACAGAACTATGGCTACACCTTC. Full variable domain (rest looked up from reference TRBV7-2 and TRBJ1-2): GAGVSQSPSNKVTEKGKDVELRCDPISGHTALYWYRQSLGQGLEFLIYFQGNSAPDKSGLPSDRFSAERTGGSVSTLTIQRTQQEDSAVYLCASSPGGQNYGYTFGSGTRLTVV.

The chain employs TRBV28 and TRBJ1-2; TRBD1 matches at 10 bases. The CDR3 is 13 residues long. Trimming took 6 bases from V and 6 from J; bases not matched to a gene: 4. The germline V gene has CDR1 MDHEN and CDR2 SYDVKM. CDR3 sequence: CASRIGQGDGYTF. For the CDR3, the DNA is TGTGCCAGCAGGATAGGACAGGGGGATGGCTACACCTTC.

The chain employs TRBV7-9 and TRBJ2-2; a weak D match, TRBD2 (6 bases). Trimming stripped 1 base from V and 6 bases from J, with 12 bases between. This CDR3 has 15 residues. Germline V gene data show CDR1 as SEHNR and CDR2 as FQNEAQ (reference sequence). The CDR3 region is CASSLGLGGAGELFF. In nucleotides, the CDR3 is TGTGCCAGCAGCTTAGGCCTGGGGGGAGCCGGGGAGCTGTTTTTT.

The rearrangement joins TRBV18 to TRBJ2-1, with 10 bases matching TRBD2. This CDR3 has 18 residues. Germline-derived CDR1 and CDR2 are KGHSH and LQKENI. V shed 3 bases, J shed 6 bases, and the junction held 14 bases outside the gene matches. CDR3 protein: CASSPRIPSGSLSNEQFF. The CDR3 DNA sequence: TGTGCCAGCTCACCCCGAATTCCTAGCGGGAGTCTCAGCAATGAGCAGTTCTTC.

This chain connects TRBV6-1 to TRBJ2-3; D remains ambiguous. The V end lost 6 bases, the J end lost 2 bases, and 9 bases lay between the germline ends. Looked up from germline, CDR1 is MNHNS and CDR2 is SASEGT. The CDR3 is 13 residues long. Here the CDR3 DNA reads TGTGCCAGCAGGGAGCCAAACACAGATACGCAGTATTTT. Its translation is CASREPNTDTQYF.

The rearrangement uses TRBV28 and TRBJ1-2; perhaps TRBD1 as D (5 bases). Trimming cost V 4 bases and J 0 bases, with 18 bases left between them. CDR1 MDHEN and CDR2 SYDVKM come from the germline V gene. The CDR3 covers 17 residues. The CDR3 nucleotides read TGTGCCAGCAGTTCTTACCCCTCAGGGAGAGCTAACTATGGCTACACCTTC. Protein: CASSSYPSGRANYGYTF.

The chain uses TRBV30 and TRBJ2-5, with D hard to call. From germline, CDR1 is GTSNPN and CDR2 SVGIG (reference sequence). V dropped 1 base and J dropped 5 bases, with 8 bases sitting between them. The CDR3 has 12 amino acids. CDR3 in amino acids: CAWSGPTETQYF. Here the CDR3 DNA reads TGTGCCTGGAGTGGGCCGACGGAGACCCAGTACTTC.

V gene TRBV19 combines with J gene TRBJ2-7; D remains unclear. CDR1 LNHDA and CDR2 SQIVND come from the germline V gene (reference sequence). Trimming removed 5 bases from V and 3 bases from J, with 11 bases in between. The CDR3 runs 13 residues. The CDR3 nucleotides are TGTGCCAGTAGTCCCTCGCCATACTACGAGCAGTACTTC. Amino acids: CASSPSPYYEQYF.

The chain combines TRBV30 with TRBJ1-2, with D maybe TRBD1 (6 bases). Trimming took off 7 bases at V and 14 bases at J, with 17 bases between the two ends. Per the germline V gene, CDR1 is GTSNPN and CDR2 is SVGIG (reference sequence). CDR3 length equals 10 residues. CDR3 region: CASRTERATF. CDR3 DNA sequence: TGTGCCTCTCGGACAGAGAGAGCTACCTTC.

The V gene is TRBV28, the J gene TRBJ1-2, with D unclear. The CDR3 runs to 13 residues. Germline CDR1 is MDHEN and CDR2 is SYDVKM. Trimming took 8 bases from V and 0 from J, leaving 10 bases between them. In nucleotides, the CDR3 is TGTGCCAGCGGACCTGGGCCTAACTATGGCTACACCTTC. It translates to CASGPGPNYGYTF.

The chain combines TRBV9 with TRBJ1-4, with 9 positions matching TRBD1. In germline, CDR1 is SGDLS, CDR2 YYNGEE. J gave up 8 bases and V 0 bases, and 5 bases lay outside the gene matches. The CDR3 is 15 residues long. The CDR3 loop reads CASSVGDRAGEKLFF. The DNA of the CDR3 is TGTGCCAGCAGCGTAGGGGACAGGGCAGGGGAAAAACTGTTTTTT.

The chain employs TRBV30 and TRBJ2-2; D is uncertain. The germline V gene encodes CDR1 GTSNPN and CDR2 SVGIG (reference sequence). V lost 0 bases and J 2 bases, leaving 16 bases between the germline ends. The CDR3 contains 17 residues. The CDR3 spells CAWSVWGRTDNTGELFF. CDR3 sequence (DNA): TGTGCCTGGAGTGTATGGGGTAGGACCGACAACACCGGGGAGCTGTTTTTT. The full variable domain, with the rest looked up from reference TRBV30 and TRBJ2-2, is SQTIHQWPATLVQPVGSPLSLECTVEGTSNPNLYWYRQAAGRGLQLLFYSVGIGQISSEVPQNLSASRPQDRQFILSSKKLLLSDSGFYLCAWSVWGRTDNTGELFFGEGSRLTVL.

The chain couples TRBV2 to TRBJ2-3, with D perhaps TRBD2 (6 bases). The germline CDR1 and CDR2 sequences are SNHLY and FYNNEI. V shed 8 bases and J shed 0 bases, with 15 bases lying between them. This CDR3 is 15 amino acids long. The CDR3 nucleotides read TGTGCCAGCGCTCCCGGGAGAGCTAGCACAGATACGCAGTATTTT. This sequence encodes CASAPGRASTDTQYF.

The CDR3 sequence: CASSYSLAGKNEQFF. The CDR3 DNA reads TGTGCCAGCAGTTACTCTCTAGCGGGGAAAAATGAGCAGTTCTTC. The chain links TRBV6-6 to TRBJ2-1, with 9 positions matching TRBD2. This CDR3 spans 15 amino acids. From germline, CDR1 is MNHNY and CDR2 SVGAGI (reference sequence). V shed 0 bases, J shed 7 bases, and the junction held 4 bases outside the gene matches.

The gene calls are TRBV6-6 and TRBJ1-2; D not certain. Trimming pared 7 bases from V and 3 bases from J, leaving 18 bases between. The germline V gene encodes CDR1 MNHNY and CDR2 SVGAGI (reference sequence). CDR3 length: 15 amino acids. The CDR3 here is CASTRESRGHYGYTF. The CDR3 DNA reads as TGTGCCAGCACTCGAGAGTCGAGAGGGCACTATGGCTACACCTTC.

In this sample, this clone turned up once. This chain joins TRBV1 and TRBJ1-1; the DNA was not compared with TRBD1, the D call given in the table. TRBV1 is designated a pseudogene. This CDR3 has 14 amino acids. CDR3 sequence (DNA): TGCACCAGCAGCGAGCCGGGACAAAGCGAAGGAGCTTTCTTT. Its protein is CTSSEPGQSEGAFF.

V and J are TRBV28 and TRBJ1-5; 7 bases are a match to TRBD1. Trimming removed 3 bases from V and 6 bases from J; junction bases left unmatched: 8. The V gene's germline CDR1 is MDHEN and CDR2 SYDVKM. The CDR3 runs to 15 residues. CDR3 sequence reads: CASSLVDREGQPQHF. In DNA, the CDR3 is TGTGCCAGCAGTTTGGTCGACAGGGAGGGTCAGCCCCAGCATTTT.

V usage is TRBV5-1 and J usage is TRBJ2-7, with D tentatively TRBD2 (6 bases). From germline, CDR1 is SGHRS and CDR2 YFSETQ. Trimming stripped 4 bases from V and 0 bases from J, with 14 bases between. The CDR3 runs to 15 residues. This CDR3 is CASSPLATSSYEQYF. For the CDR3, the DNA is TGCGCCAGCAGCCCCCTAGCGACAAGCTCCTACGAGCAGTACTTC.

V and J are TRBV6-6 and TRBJ2-7; 8 bases fit TRBD2. With 6 bases clipped from V and 6 bases from J, the junction kept 4 bases outside the gene matches. Germline CDR1 reads MNHNY; CDR2 reads SVGAGI (reference sequence). The CDR3 totals 12 residues. CDR3 nucleotide sequence: TGTGCCAGCAGCCCCGGGGGGGTCGAGCAGTACTTC. This gives the protein CASSPGGVEQYF.

The chain is built from TRBV7-9 and TRBJ1-2; the match to TRBD1 covers 10 bases. Germline CDR1 is SEHNR and CDR2 is FQNEAQ (reference sequence). J was trimmed by 3 bases and V by 3 bases; bases with no gene match: 4. The CDR3 contains 15 residues. The CDR3 sequence: CASSLTGGGYYGYTF. CDR3 nucleotide sequence: TGTGCCAGCAGCTTGACAGGGGGCGGGTACTATGGCTACACCTTC.